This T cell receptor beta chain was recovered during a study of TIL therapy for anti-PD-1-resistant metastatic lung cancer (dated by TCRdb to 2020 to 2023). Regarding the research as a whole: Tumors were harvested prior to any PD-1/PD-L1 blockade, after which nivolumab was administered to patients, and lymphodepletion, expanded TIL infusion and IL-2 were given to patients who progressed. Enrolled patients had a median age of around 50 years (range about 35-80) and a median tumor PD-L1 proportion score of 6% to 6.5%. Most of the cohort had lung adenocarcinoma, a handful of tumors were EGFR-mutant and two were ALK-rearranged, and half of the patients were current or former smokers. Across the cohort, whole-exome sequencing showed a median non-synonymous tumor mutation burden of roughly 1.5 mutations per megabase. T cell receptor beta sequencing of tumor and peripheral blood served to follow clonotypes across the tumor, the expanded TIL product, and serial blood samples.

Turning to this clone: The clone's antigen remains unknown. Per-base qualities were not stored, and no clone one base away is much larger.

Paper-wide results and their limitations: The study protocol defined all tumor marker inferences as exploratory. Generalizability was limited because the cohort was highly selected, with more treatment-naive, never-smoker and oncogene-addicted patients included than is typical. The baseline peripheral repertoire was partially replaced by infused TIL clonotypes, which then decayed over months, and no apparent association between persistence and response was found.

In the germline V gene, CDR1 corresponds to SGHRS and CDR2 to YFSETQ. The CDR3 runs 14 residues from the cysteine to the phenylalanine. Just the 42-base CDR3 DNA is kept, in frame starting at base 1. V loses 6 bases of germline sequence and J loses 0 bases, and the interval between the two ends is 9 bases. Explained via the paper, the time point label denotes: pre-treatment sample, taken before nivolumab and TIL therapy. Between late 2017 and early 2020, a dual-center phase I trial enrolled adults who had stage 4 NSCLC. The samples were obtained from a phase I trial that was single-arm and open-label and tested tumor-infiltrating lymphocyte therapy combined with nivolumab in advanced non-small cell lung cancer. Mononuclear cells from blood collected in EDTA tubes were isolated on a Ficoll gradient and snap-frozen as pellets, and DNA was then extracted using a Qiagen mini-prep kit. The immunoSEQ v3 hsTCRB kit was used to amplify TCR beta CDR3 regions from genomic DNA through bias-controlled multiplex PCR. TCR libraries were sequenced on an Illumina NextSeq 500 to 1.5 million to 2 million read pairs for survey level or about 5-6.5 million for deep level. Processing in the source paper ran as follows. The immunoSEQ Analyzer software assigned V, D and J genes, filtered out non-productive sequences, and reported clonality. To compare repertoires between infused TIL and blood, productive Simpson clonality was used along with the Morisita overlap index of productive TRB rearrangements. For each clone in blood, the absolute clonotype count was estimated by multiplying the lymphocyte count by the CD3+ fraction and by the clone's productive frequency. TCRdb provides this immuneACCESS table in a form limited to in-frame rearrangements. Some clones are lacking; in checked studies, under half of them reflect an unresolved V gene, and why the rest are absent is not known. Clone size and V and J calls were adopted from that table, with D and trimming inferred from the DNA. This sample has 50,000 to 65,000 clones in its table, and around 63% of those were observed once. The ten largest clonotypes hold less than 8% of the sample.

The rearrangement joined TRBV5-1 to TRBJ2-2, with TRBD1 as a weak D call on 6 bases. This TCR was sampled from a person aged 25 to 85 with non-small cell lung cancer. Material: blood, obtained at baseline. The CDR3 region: CASIGQPNTGELFF. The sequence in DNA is TGCGCCAGCATCGGACAGCCGAACACCGGGGAGCTGTTTTTT.